The 21 T cell receptor beta chains given below trace back to one sample, sequenced in a study of vaccination effects on CD4 cells after COVID-19. Their recognized antigens are unknown. Only in-frame clones appear in the TCRdb table, and some are missing; sequencing was by immunoSEQ multiplex PCR. This table has 15,000 or so clones, about 74% appearing once. ViraFEST assay sequencing came after antigen-specific CD4+ T cells were expanded with viral peptide pools. Following a roughly 11-day culture, CD4+ T cells were purified. The cohort was immunized with two doses of either the BNT162b2 or mRNA-1273 vaccine. The sample was CD4+ T cells from PBMCs cultured with HCoV-NL63 spike peptides, taken after COVID-19 vaccination. Receptors originate from a human donor who received a COVID-19 vaccine.

This chain links TRBV5-1 with TRBJ2-1; maybe TRBD1 (6 bases). This CDR3 region has 15 residues. V lost 0 bases and J 4 bases, leaving 11 bases between the germline ends. CDR1 SGHRS and CDR2 YFSETQ come from the germline V gene. Written as DNA, the CDR3 is TGCGCCAGCAGCTTGGAGGGGGTGTCGTACAATGAGCAGTTCTTC. Translated: CASSLEGVSYNEQFF.

The chain carries TRBV20-1 and TRBJ1-2, with 8 positions matching TRBD1. CDR3 length: 11 amino acids. From germline, CDR1 is DFQATT and CDR2 SNEGSKA (reference sequence). V shed 6 bases, J shed 6 bases, and the junction held 3 bases outside the gene matches. CDR3 DNA: TGCAGTGCCCAGACAGGGGATGGCTACACCTTC. The encoded protein is CSAQTGDGYTF.

V is TRBV19 and J is TRBJ2-1, with D hard to call. The V gene lost 7 bases and the J gene lost 2 bases, with 15 bases spanning the gap. CDR3 length: 15 residues. The germline V gene encodes CDR1 LNHDA and CDR2 SQIVND (reference sequence). The CDR3 DNA sequence: TGTGCCAGTAAACAAACACTCGTAACCTACAATGAGCAGTTCTTC. Its protein product is CASKQTLVTYNEQFF.

V gene TRBV2 combines with J gene TRBJ2-1; a possible D gene is TRBD1 (6 bases). The CDR3 is 15 amino acids. Germline-derived CDR1 and CDR2 are SNHLY and FYNNEI. Trimming took 8 bases from V and 0 from J, leaving 14 bases between them. The CDR3 nucleotides read TGTGCCAGCCGGAACAGGGTAAGCTCCTACAATGAGCAGTTCTTC. Translation gives CASRNRVSSYNEQFF.

The V and J genes are TRBV30 and TRBJ2-7; D not certain. Germline lookup yields CDR1 GTSNPN and CDR2 SVGIG (reference sequence). Trimming shortened V by 0 bases and J by 3 bases, and 6 bases separated the two germline ends. This CDR3 comprises 12 residues. The CDR3 reads CAWSVSRYEQYF. CDR3 DNA sequence: TGTGCCTGGAGTGTATCACGCTACGAGCAGTACTTC.

This clone was seen a few times. The chain recombines TRBV5-1 with TRBJ2-2, with D possibly matching TRBD2 (6 bases). V gave up 0 bases and J gave up 5 bases, with 11 bases separating them. CDR1 and CDR2 (germline): SGHRS, YFSETQ. The CDR3 is 15 residues long. CDR3 protein: CASSLGGGSTGELFF. The CDR3, as DNA: TGCGCCAGCAGCTTGGGTGGAGGGAGTACCGGGGAGCTGTTTTTT.

This clone appeared once. The rearrangement uses TRBV6-5 and TRBJ2-7; the D is unclear. V was clipped by 6 bases and J by 4 bases, with 19 bases between them. The CDR3 is made up of 15 amino acids. CDR1 and CDR2 (germline): MNHEY, SVGAGI. CDR3 nucleotide sequence: TGTGCCAGCAGGCAAACGGTATTCTCATTGTACGAGCAGTACTTC. It encodes CASRQTVFSLYEQYF.

CDR3 amino acids: CASSLGGVYNEQFF. The CDR3 nucleotides read TGTGCCAGCAGCCTAGGGGGGGTGTACAATGAGCAGTTCTTC. The chain links TRBV6-2 or TRBV6-3 to TRBJ2-1, with a weak D call TRBD2 (7 bases). This CDR3 is built from 14 residues. V was shortened by 6 bases and J by 4 bases, with 13 bases between the two germline ends. Germline CDR1 is MNHEY and CDR2 is SVGEGT.

The V call is TRBV18, the J call TRBJ1-1; 7 bases map to TRBD1. CDR3 length equals 14 residues. The ends lost 4 bases at V and 4 bases at J; junction bases unmatched: 6. The germline gives CDR1 KGHSH, CDR2 LQKENI. The CDR3 loop is CASSLRQGGTEAFF. The CDR3 bases are TGTGCCAGCTCACTAAGACAGGGAGGCACTGAAGCTTTCTTT. The full variable domain, rest sourced from reference TRBV18 and TRBJ1-1, is NAGVMQNPRHLVRRRGQEARLRCSPMKGHSHVYWYRQLPEEGLKFMVYLQKENIIDESGMPKERFSAEFPKEGPSILRIQQVVRGDSAAYFCASSLRQGGTEAFFGQGTRLTVV.

The J gene is TRBJ2-7, the V gene TRBV3-1 (or the pseudogene TRBV3-2); D is undetermined. V was cut by 1 base and J by 6 bases, with 13 bases left in between. CDR1 is LGHDT and CDR2 is YNNKEL in the germline V gene (reference sequence). This CDR3 is 14 amino acids long. CDR3 coding DNA: TGTGCCAGCAGCCAAGCCGTGGCCGCCCTCGAGCAGTACTTC. Amino acid sequence: CASSQAVAALEQYF.

V is TRBV18 and J is TRBJ1-6; 9 bases align to TRBD1. There are 16 residues in the CDR3. The V segment lost 3 bases and the J segment 3 bases; nucleotides outside the gene matches: 3. Germline V gene data show CDR1 as KGHSH and CDR2 as LQKENI. The DNA for the CDR3 is TGTGCCAGCTCACCCCGGACAGGGGACTATAATTCACCCCTCCACTTT. Its translation: CASSPRTGDYNSPLHF.

This clone came up a few times. The chain is built from TRBV27 and TRBJ1-5; no reliable D call. V lost 3 bases, J lost 7 bases, and 10 bases lay in between. The CDR3 is 13 residues long. Looked up from germline, CDR1 is MNHEY and CDR2 is SMNVEV (reference sequence). The chain's CDR3 is CASSLGRWQPQHF. The CDR3 DNA follows: TGTGCCAGCAGTTTGGGGAGGTGGCAGCCCCAGCATTTT.

V and J are TRBV6-5 and TRBJ1-2, with 8 bases lining up with TRBD1. This CDR3 has 14 amino acids. The V gene end was trimmed by 6 bases and the J gene end by 4 bases; junction bases not matched to a gene: 7. Germline values: CDR1 MNHEY, CDR2 SVGAGI. CDR3 protein: CASRPSGTGYGYTF. The DNA of the CDR3 is TGTGCCAGCAGGCCCTCCGGGACAGGCTATGGCTACACCTTC.

The V gene is TRBV19, the J gene TRBJ2-1; TRBD1 might be the D (6 bases). Trimming removed 9 bases at V and 0 bases at J, with 15 bases between. The CDR3 runs 15 residues. The germline V gene encodes CDR1 LNHDA and CDR2 SQIVND (reference sequence). The CDR3 DNA reads TGTGCCAGCAGAACGGACAGAAGCTCCTACAATGAGCAGTTCTTC. It translates to CASRTDRSSYNEQFF.

The CDR3 spells CASSRQTGTATNTEAFF. CDR3 nucleotides: TGTGCCAGCAGCCGACAAACCGGGACCGCAACAAACACTGAAGCTTTCTTT. The V gene is TRBV3-1 (or the pseudogene TRBV3-2), the J gene TRBJ1-1, with a tentative D call TRBD1 (5 bases). V lost 4 bases, J lost 2 bases, and 20 bases lay in between. The CDR3 length is 17 residues. Germline V lookup: CDR1 LGHDT, CDR2 YNNKEL (reference sequence).

The chain has TRBV18 and TRBJ2-1; D not certain. The germline gives CDR1 KGHSH, CDR2 LQKENI. The CDR3 has 13 residues. Trimming stripped 4 bases from V and 7 bases from J, with 11 bases between. The CDR3 sequence: CASSLEEANEQFF. CDR3 DNA: TGTGCCAGCTCACTGGAAGAAGCGAATGAGCAGTTCTTC.

The V call is TRBV6-1, the J call TRBJ1-1; D unresolved. This CDR3 contains 13 residues. The germline V gene has CDR1 MNHNS and CDR2 SASEGT. The V gene lost 2 bases and the J gene lost 0 bases, with 4 bases spanning the gap. This CDR3 is CASSESLNTEAFF. CDR3 DNA sequence: TGTGCCAGCAGTGAATCTTTGAACACTGAAGCTTTCTTT.

This rearrangement joins TRBV5-1 to TRBJ2-7; 9 bases are shared with TRBD2. The V and J ends lost 7 bases and 6 bases, in that order; junction bases with no gene match: 14. CDR3 length: 15 amino acids. In germline, CDR1 is SGHRS, CDR2 YFSETQ. The CDR3 protein is CASEAGVAGVGEQYF. The CDR3, as DNA: TGCGCCAGCGAGGCGGGGGTAGCGGGAGTCGGCGAGCAGTACTTC.

The gene calls are TRBV6-5 and TRBJ1-2, with unresolved D. The length of the CDR3 is 12 residues. Trimming removed 10 bases from V and 8 bases from J, with 17 bases in between. Germline V CDR1 and CDR2: MNHEY, SVGAGI. This chain's CDR3 is CAIQTGMGGYTF. CDR3 DNA sequence: TGTGCCATTCAGACGGGAATGGGCGGCTACACCTTC.

V is TRBV4-1 and J is TRBJ1-2, with TRBD1 identical over 8 bases. Germline V gene lookup returns CDR1 MGHRA and CDR2 YSYEKL. V lost 4 bases, J lost 2 bases, and 3 bases stayed unmatched. This CDR3 has 14 residues. CDR3 region: CASSPRTGNYGYTF. The CDR3, as DNA: TGCGCCAGCAGCCCCCGGACAGGGAACTATGGCTACACCTTC.

V is TRBV5-5 and J is TRBJ2-5; TRBD2 matches 10 bases. Germline V lookup: CDR1 SGHKS, CDR2 YYEKEE (reference sequence). V was pared by 4 bases and J by 1 base, with 7 bases of the junction left unmatched. The CDR3 spans 16 residues. The CDR3 loop is CASSQRTSGGQETQYF. The CDR3 DNA reads TGTGCCAGCAGCCAGAGGACTAGCGGAGGCCAAGAGACCCAGTACTTC.